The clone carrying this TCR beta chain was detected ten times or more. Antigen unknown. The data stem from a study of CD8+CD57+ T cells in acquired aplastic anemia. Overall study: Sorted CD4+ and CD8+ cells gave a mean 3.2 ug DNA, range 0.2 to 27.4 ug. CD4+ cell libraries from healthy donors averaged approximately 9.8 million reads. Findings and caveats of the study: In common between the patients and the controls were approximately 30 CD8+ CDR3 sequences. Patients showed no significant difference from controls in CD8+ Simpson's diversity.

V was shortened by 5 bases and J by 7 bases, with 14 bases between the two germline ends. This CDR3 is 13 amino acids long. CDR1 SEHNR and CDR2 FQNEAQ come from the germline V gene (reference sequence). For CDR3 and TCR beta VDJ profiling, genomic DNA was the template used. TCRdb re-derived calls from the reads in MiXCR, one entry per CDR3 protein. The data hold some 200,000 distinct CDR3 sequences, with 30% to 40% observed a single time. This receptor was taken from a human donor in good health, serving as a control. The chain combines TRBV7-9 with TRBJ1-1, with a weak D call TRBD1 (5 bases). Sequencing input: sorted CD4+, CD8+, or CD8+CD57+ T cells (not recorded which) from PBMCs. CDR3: CASSRAGVGEAFF. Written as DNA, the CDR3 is TGTGCCAGCAGCCGCGCGGGGGTCGGTGAAGCTTTCTTT.